Following are 3 T cell receptor beta chains from one sample sequenced in a study of cytomegalovirus exposure and HLA in healthy donors. PCR employed 60 Vbeta and 13 Jbeta primers. Only in-frame clones appear in the TCRdb table, and some are missing; sequencing was by immunoSEQ multiplex PCR. This table holds under 150,000 clones, 82% found once. Sequencing was done on a sample of PBMCs. The receptors derive from a male donor in good health and CMV-seronegative.

The V gene is TRBV9, the J gene TRBJ2-3; 8 nucleotides match TRBD2. Germline V CDR1 and CDR2: SGDLS, YYNGEE. Trimming cost V 3 bases and J 3 bases; bases outside gene matches: 9. The length of the CDR3 is 16 residues. The chain's CDR3 is CASSDSRVAGTDTQYF. As DNA, the CDR3 is TGTGCCAGCAGCGATTCCCGCGTAGCGGGGACAGATACGCAGTATTTT. Combining the CDR3 with reference TRBV9 and TRBJ2-3 gives the whole variable domain DSGVTQTPKHLITATGQRVTLRCSPRSGDLSVYWYQQSLDQGLQFLIQYYNGEERAKGNILERFSAQQFPDLHSELNLSSLELGDSALYFCASSDSRVAGTDTQYFGPGTRLTVL.

The V and J genes are TRBV19 and TRBJ2-7; 8 bases line up with TRBD2. CDR3 length: 15 residues. V dropped 3 bases and J dropped 0; count of bases not matched to a gene: 4. Germline V gene lookup returns CDR1 LNHDA and CDR2 SQIVND (reference sequence). The CDR3 region has the DNA TGTGCCAGTAGTATCAAAACTAGCGGCTCCTACGAGCAGTACTTC. This gives the protein CASSIKTSGSYEQYF.

The genes are TRBV10-2 and TRBJ2-1; 10 bases are shared with TRBD2. The J segment lost 2 bases and the V segment lost 6 bases, leaving 4 bases of the junction unmatched. Germline V CDR1 and CDR2: WSHSY, SAAADI. The CDR3 totals 15 residues. The DNA for the CDR3 is TGCGCCAGCAGGTTAGCGGGAGGCCCCTACAATGAGCAGTTCTTC. It encodes CASRLAGGPYNEQFF.